These 24 T cell receptor beta chains originate from one sample sequenced in a study of cytomegalovirus exposure and HLA in healthy donors. Researchers ran the PCR with 60 Vbeta and 13 Jbeta primers. Method: immunoSEQ multiplex PCR; TCRdb's copy keeps in-frame clones and lacks some. The sample has roughly 100,000 clones, around 80% seen once. The sequencing sample was made of PBMCs. These TCRs come from a woman younger than 35 in good health and CMV-seropositive.

J is TRBJ2-1 and V is TRBV18, with TRBD2 matching 8 bases. CDR1 is KGHSH and CDR2 is LQKENI in the germline V gene. V trimming: 5 bases; J trimming: 0 bases; junction bases outside the gene matches: 0. The CDR3 contains 14 residues. The CDR3 DNA follows: TGTGCCAGCTCAGCGGGAGGCTCCTACAATGAGCAGTTCTTC. As protein: CASSAGGSYNEQFF.

The sample holds one count of this clone. The rearrangement uses TRBV2 and TRBJ1-6; TRBD1 aligns across 8 bases. Per germline, CDR1 SNHLY and CDR2 FYNNEI. CDR3 length: 14 residues. V gave up 6 bases and J gave up 7 bases; unmatched junction bases: 5. As DNA, the CDR3 is TGTGCCAGCAGAGGACAGGGTTTCAATTCACCCCTCCACTTT. Translation: CASRGQGFNSPLHF.

The J gene is TRBJ2-3, the V gene TRBV4-2, with 10 bases lining up with TRBD2. The germline CDR1 and CDR2 sequences are LGHNA and YNFKEQ. V dropped 4 bases and J dropped 5; count of bases not matched to a gene: 12. The CDR3 spans 17 residues. The chain's CDR3 is CASSRSGGLAFLDTQYF. DNA for the CDR3: TGTGCCAGCAGCCGTAGTGGGGGACTAGCGTTTTTAGATACGCAGTATTTT.

This clone was observed once. V usage is TRBV27 and J usage is TRBJ2-1, with TRBD2 matching 10 bases. The CDR3 runs to 18 residues. V lost 2 bases and J lost 5; bases outside the gene matches: 12. Germline CDR1 is MNHEY and CDR2 is SMNVEV (reference sequence). For the CDR3, the DNA is TGTGCCAGCAGTTTACTAGGAACTAGCGGGGTGGGGGACAATGAGCAGTTCTTC. It specifies CASSLLGTSGVGDNEQFF.

The chain uses TRBV4-1 and TRBJ1-4; D possibly corresponds to TRBD1 (5 bases). The V end lost 1 base, the J end lost 3 bases, and 15 bases lay between the germline ends. The CDR3 runs to 17 residues. Germline CDR1 and CDR2: MGHRA and YSYEKL. In nucleotides, the CDR3 is TGCGCCAGCAGCCAAGCGGGGGTCATGAGGGCTAATGAAAAACTGTTTTTT. This encodes CASSQAGVMRANEKLFF.

The rearrangement joins TRBV19 to TRBJ2-7; 14 positions agree with TRBD2. Germline V CDR1 and CDR2: LNHDA, SQIVND (reference sequence). The CDR3 runs to 22 residues. The J segment lost 6 bases and the V segment lost 5 bases, leaving 27 bases of the junction unmatched. The CDR3 protein is CASSPARSGTSGSSWSRGEQYF. CDR3 in DNA: TGTGCCAGTAGTCCCGCCCGTTCCGGGACTAGCGGGAGTAGCTGGAGCCGGGGCGAGCAGTACTTC.

The chain recombines TRBV6-4 with TRBJ2-3, with D possibly TRBD1 on 5 matching bases. V was clipped by 3 bases and J by 2 bases, with 24 bases between them. Germline V gene sequence: CDR1 MRHNA, CDR2 SNTAGT. The CDR3 runs 19 residues. CDR3 bases: TGTGCCAGCAGTGAGGAAACCAGGGTATCTTCCCCCACCACAGATACGCAGTATTTT. Residues: CASSEETRVSSPTTDTQYF.

The rearrangement links TRBV30 to TRBJ2-1, with D maybe TRBD1 (5 bases). Trimming cost V 1 base and J 0 bases, with 7 bases left between them. Germline CDR1 GTSNPN, CDR2 SVGIG (reference sequence). This CDR3 spans 14 amino acids. Written as DNA, the CDR3 is TGTGCCTGGAGTGCAGGGTCCTCCTACAATGAGCAGTTCTTC. This sequence encodes CAWSAGSSYNEQFF.

This clone was counted only a few times. The rearrangement joins TRBV28 to TRBJ1-5, with 10 positions matching TRBD1. Germline-derived CDR1 and CDR2 are MDHEN and SYDVKM. The CDR3 length is 16 residues. V lost 4 bases to trimming and J lost 0 bases; unmatched junction nucleotides: 3. The CDR3 loop is CASSWGQGISNQPQHF. Here the CDR3 DNA reads TGTGCCAGCAGTTGGGGACAGGGGATTAGCAATCAGCCCCAGCATTTT. The complete variable domain, with remaining parts taken from reference TRBV28 and TRBJ1-5, reads DVKVTQSSRYLVKRTGEKVFLECVQDMDHENMFWYRQDPGLGLRLIYFSYDVKMKEKGDIPEGYSVSREKKERFSLILESASTNQTSMYLCASSWGQGISNQPQHFGDGTRLSIL.

This clone appeared a few times. The chain joins TRBV7-8 to TRBJ2-7; TRBD1 is a possible D gene (5 bases). Germline V lookup: CDR1 SGHVS, CDR2 FQNEAQ. The CDR3 totals 14 residues. The V gene lost 2 bases and the J gene lost 5 bases, with 13 bases spanning the gap. The CDR3 coding sequence is TGTGCCAGCAGCTTATTTCAGGGTCAGGACGAGCAGTACTTC. Translation: CASSLFQGQDEQYF.

This chain joins TRBV5-1 and TRBJ2-5; D not resolved. The CDR3 covers 13 residues. Trimming took off 5 bases at V and 5 bases at J, with 13 bases between the two ends. The V gene's germline CDR1 is SGHRS and CDR2 YFSETQ. CDR3 coding DNA: TGCGCCAGCAGACGAGAGAGGTTGGAGACCCAGTACTTC. This sequence encodes CASRRERLETQYF.

The rearrangement joins TRBV29-1 to TRBJ2-3; 9 nucleotides line up with TRBD2. The ends lost 1 base at V and 4 bases at J; junction bases unmatched: 3. There are 14 residues in the CDR3. Germline CDR1 SQVTM, CDR2 ANQGSEA. CDR3 region: CSVEVGGGADTQYF. In nucleotides, the CDR3 is TGCAGCGTTGAAGTTGGCGGGGGGGCAGATACGCAGTATTTT.

This clone occurred a few times. The J gene is TRBJ1-2, the V gene TRBV4-2; no definite D call. The CDR3 sequence is 14 residues long. V was shortened by 1 base and J by 7 bases, with 13 bases between the two germline ends. Germline-derived CDR1 and CDR2 are LGHNA and YNFKEQ. The CDR3 nucleotides are TGTGCCAGCAGCCAAGTGGGAGTTTACTCTGGCTACACCTTC. It codes for CASSQVGVYSGYTF.

The chain couples TRBV6-5 to TRBJ2-7; 8 nucleotides align to TRBD1. Germline CDR1 MNHEY, CDR2 SVGAGI. The trim removed 2 bases at V and 0 bases at J, leaving 3 bases unmatched. This CDR3 is built from 15 residues. CDR3 residues: CASSYGGTGSYEQYF. CDR3 nucleotide sequence: TGTGCCAGCAGTTACGGTGGGACAGGCTCCTACGAGCAGTACTTC.

This clone was observed a handful of times. The rearrangement links TRBV29-1 to TRBJ1-4; no reliable D call. V lost 6 bases and J lost 5, with 13 bases in between. Germline V gives CDR1 SQVTM, CDR2 ANQGSEA. This CDR3 has 13 residues. The DNA of the CDR3 is TGCAGCGTGGTGGAGACCCTCAATGAAAAACTGTTTTTT. Translation: CSVVETLNEKLFF.

The chain joins TRBV7-8 to TRBJ2-3; D perhaps matches TRBD2 (6 bases). V was pared by 7 bases and J by 0 bases, with 20 bases between. Germline V CDR1 and CDR2: SGHVS, FQNEAQ. The CDR3 contains 17 residues. CDR3 sequence: CASTTNSGLSSTDTQYF. CDR3 in DNA: TGTGCCAGCACCACAAATAGCGGCCTCTCTAGCACAGATACGCAGTATTTT.

The chain joins TRBV7-8 to TRBJ1-1; D not certain. The germline V and J ends were trimmed by 5 bases and 5 bases, with 15 bases remaining between them. Germline V gene sequence: CDR1 SGHVS, CDR2 FQNEAQ. The CDR3 is 14 amino acids. CDR3 loop: CASSGLVGTTEAFF. DNA of the CDR3: TGTGCCAGCAGCGGACTCGTAGGTACGACTGAAGCTTTCTTT.

This chain connects TRBV9 to TRBJ2-7; the match to TRBD2 covers 15 bases. This CDR3 is 15 amino acids long. V shed 4 bases and J 5 bases; nucleotides not matched to a gene: 4. In germline, CDR1 is SGDLS, CDR2 YYNGEE. Here the CDR3 DNA reads TGTGCCAGCAGCCCGGGGACTAGCGGGAGGCACGAGCAGTACTTC. It encodes CASSPGTSGRHEQYF.

A note on this clone: This sample includes further DNA sequences coding for the same CDR3. The chain links TRBV6-5 to TRBJ2-7; the D gene is possibly TRBD1 (5 bases). V lost 0 bases to trimming and J lost 2 bases, with 8 bases between them. Germline CDR1 is MNHEY and CDR2 is SVGAGI. The CDR3 sequence is 14 residues long. CDR3 nucleotides: TGTGCCAGCAGTTACTCGGCAGGGCCCTACGAGCAGTACTTC. Protein: CASSYSAGPYEQYF.

This clone appeared a single time. This chain links TRBV7-3 with TRBJ2-7; TRBD2 aligns across 8 bases. Germline loops: CDR1 SGHTA, CDR2 FQGTGA. CDR3 length equals 15 residues. J was trimmed by 5 bases and V by 1 base; bases with no gene match: 7. As DNA, the CDR3 is TGTGCCAGCAGCTTAAACACCGGGAGGGCCAACGAGCAGTACTTC. Its protein is CASSLNTGRANEQYF. The full variable domain, completed using reference TRBV7-3 and TRBJ2-7, is GAGVSQTPSNKVTEKGKYVELRCDPISGHTALYWYRQSLGQGPEFLIYFQGTGAADDSGLPNDRFFAVRPEGSVSTLKIQRTERGDSAVYLCASSLNTGRANEQYFGPGTRLTVT.

The chain has TRBV6-1 and TRBJ2-7, with D perhaps TRBD1 (5 bases). Looked up from germline, CDR1 is MNHNS and CDR2 is SASEGT. The V gene lost 7 bases and the J gene lost 2 bases, with 12 bases spanning the gap. The CDR3 has 13 residues. The CDR3 DNA sequence: TGTGCCAGCAAAGAGTGGACAACCTACGAGCAGTACTTC. This gives the protein CASKEWTTYEQYF.

This chain uses TRBV9 with TRBJ1-3, with D unresolved. The CDR3 contains 15 residues. Per germline, CDR1 SGDLS and CDR2 YYNGEE. Trimming removed 3 bases from V and 0 bases from J, with 10 bases in between. Here the CDR3 DNA reads TGTGCCAGCAGCGGCGGACTGAGCTCTGGAAACACCATATATTTT. Translating gives CASSGGLSSGNTIYF.

This clone was observed a few times. The chain employs TRBV27 and TRBJ2-7; 8 bases match TRBD2. CDR1 MNHEY and CDR2 SMNVEV come from the germline V gene (reference sequence). The CDR3 runs 16 residues. Trimming took 6 bases from V and 0 from J; bases not matched to a gene: 10. Written as DNA, the CDR3 is TGTGCCAGCAGGGCCGTTGCGGCGGGAGGCTCCTACGAGCAGTACTTC. This gives the protein CASRAVAAGGSYEQYF.

The table lists this clone with a few counts. CDR3 loop: CASRTTDPYEQYF. CDR3 nucleotide sequence: TGCGCCAGCAGAACGACTGATCCCTACGAGCAGTACTTC. V is TRBV10-2 and J is TRBJ2-7, with D hard to call. Trimming shortened V by 6 bases and J by 2 bases, and 11 bases separated the two germline ends. Germline CDR1 and CDR2: WSHSY and SAAADI. This CDR3 has 13 amino acids.